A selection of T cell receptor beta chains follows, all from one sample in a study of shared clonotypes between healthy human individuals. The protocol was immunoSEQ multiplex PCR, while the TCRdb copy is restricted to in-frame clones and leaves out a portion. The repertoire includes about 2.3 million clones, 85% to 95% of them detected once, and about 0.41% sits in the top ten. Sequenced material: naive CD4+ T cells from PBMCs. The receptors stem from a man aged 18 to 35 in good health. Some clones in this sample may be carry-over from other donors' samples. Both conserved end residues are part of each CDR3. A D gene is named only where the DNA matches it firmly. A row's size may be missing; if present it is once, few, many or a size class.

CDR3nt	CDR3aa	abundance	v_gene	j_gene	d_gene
TGTGCCAGCAGCTTAGAGTGGCTGGGGGAGACCCAGTACTTC	CASSLEWLGETQYF	.	TRBV7-2	TRBJ2-5	.
TGTGCCACCAGCAGAGACGGGGCGAGGACTGAAGCTTTCTTT	CATSRDGARTEAFF	.	TRBV15	TRBJ1-1	.
TGTGCCAGCAGCGCTTCGCTCCGGGACTCATTATACGAGCAGTACTTC	CASSASLRDSLYEQYF	.	TRBV9	TRBJ2-7	.
TGTGCCAGCAGCTTAGATCTGGGCGGTGTTAGGAAACTGTTTTTT	CASSLDLGGVRKLFF	.	TRBV11-2	TRBJ1-4	.
TGTGCCACCAGCGGTCGACCGACTGAAGCTTTCTTT	CATSGRPTEAFF	.	TRBV15	TRBJ1-1	.
TGTGCCAGCAGCCCGCCCGGGCGGCTCTACGAGCAGTACTTC	CASSPPGRLYEQYF	once	TRBV11-3	TRBJ2-7	.
TGTGCCAGCAGCTTAGCAGCGGGCCCGGCCGACTTCTACGAGCAGTACTTC	CASSLAAGPADFYEQYF	once	TRBV7-2	TRBJ2-7	.
TGTGCCAGCAGCTTAGTAAGGGTCTACGAGCAGTACTTC	CASSLVRVYEQYF	.	TRBV7-2	TRBJ2-7	.
TGTGCCAGTAGTATAGTAGCCCTAGCGGGAGGGCAAAACATTCAGTACTTC	CASSIVALAGGQNIQYF	.	TRBV19	TRBJ2-4	TRBD2
TGTGCCAGCAGCTTAGGGCTCGGGACAGGGTCCTACGAGCAGTACTTC	CASSLGLGTGSYEQYF	.	TRBV11-3	TRBJ2-7	TRBD1
TGTGCCAGCAGCGTGGGACAGGGGTATGGCTACACCTTC	CASSVGQGYGYTF	.	TRBV7-3	TRBJ1-2	TRBD1
TGTGCCAGCAGTTTATGGACAGGGGCGCAGTATTTT	CASSLWTGAQYF	.	TRBV28	TRBJ2-3	TRBD1
TGCAGCGTTGGGACGGTGAACACCTACGAGCAGTACTTC	CSVGTVNTYEQYF	once	TRBV29-1	TRBJ2-7	.